The present T cell receptor (beta chain) was sequenced within a study of cytomegalovirus exposure and HLA in healthy donors. Study-level points and caveats: Accounts indicate the classifier identified cytomegalovirus status with strong specificity and sensitivity.

Clones were read by immunoSEQ multiplex PCR, and TCRdb kept only the in-frame ones, dropping some. The table includes 200,000 to 250,000 clones, about nine tenths detected once. On this clone itself: Antigen: not known.

The V gene end was trimmed by 5 bases and the J gene end by 11 bases; junction bases not matched to a gene: 11. The germline V gene encodes CDR1 MNHEY and CDR2 SMNVEV (reference sequence). This CDR3 is 15 amino acids long. This TCR came from a woman aged 18-35 years in good health and CMV-seropositive. This chain uses TRBV27 with TRBJ2-3; TRBD2 aligns across 12 bases. The sequencing sample was made of PBMCs. The CDR3 protein is CASSPASGRALEQYF. In nucleotides, the CDR3 is TGTGCCAGCAGTCCCGCTAGCGGGAGGGCCCTCGAGCAGTATTTT.